This T cell receptor beta chain was profiled in a study of T cells in localized non-small cell lung cancer. Study results and limitations: With higher T cell density in blood came longer overall survival. Uninvolved adjacent lung had more T cell clonality than any other tissue, topping tumor.

The CDR3 is 15 amino acids. The germline gives CDR1 KGHSH, CDR2 LQKENI. Between the trimmed V and J ends, which lost 3 bases and 3 bases, there was a span of 14 bases. Sequencing was performed with immunoSEQ multiplex PCR; in TCRdb, only in-frame clones are kept and a portion is missing. In the table there are over a thousand clones, less than 25% of which are singletons. Note on this clone: Its specificity is unknown.

This sample comprised normal lung tissue next to the tumor, obtained before any cancer treatment. This receptor was obtained from a male donor older than 55 with stage III lung adenocarcinoma. The rearrangement joins TRBV18 to TRBJ1-2, with D tentatively TRBD1 (6 bases). The CDR3 protein is CASSPVAGADYGYTF. Written as DNA, the CDR3 is TGTGCCAGCTCACCCGTGGCAGGGGCGGACTATGGCTACACCTTC.